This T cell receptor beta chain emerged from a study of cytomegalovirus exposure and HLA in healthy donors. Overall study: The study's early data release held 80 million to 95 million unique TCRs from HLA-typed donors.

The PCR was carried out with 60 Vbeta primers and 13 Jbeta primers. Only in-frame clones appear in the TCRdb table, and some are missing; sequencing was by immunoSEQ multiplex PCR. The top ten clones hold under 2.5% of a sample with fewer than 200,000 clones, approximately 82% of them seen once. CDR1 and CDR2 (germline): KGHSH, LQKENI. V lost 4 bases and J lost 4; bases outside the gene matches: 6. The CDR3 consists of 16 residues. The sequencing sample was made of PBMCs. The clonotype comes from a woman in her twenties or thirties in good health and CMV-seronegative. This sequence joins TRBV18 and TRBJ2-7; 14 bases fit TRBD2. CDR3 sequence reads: CASSLGTSGGRYEQYF. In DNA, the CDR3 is TGTGCCAGCTCACTAGGGACTAGCGGGGGAAGGTACGAGCAGTACTTC.